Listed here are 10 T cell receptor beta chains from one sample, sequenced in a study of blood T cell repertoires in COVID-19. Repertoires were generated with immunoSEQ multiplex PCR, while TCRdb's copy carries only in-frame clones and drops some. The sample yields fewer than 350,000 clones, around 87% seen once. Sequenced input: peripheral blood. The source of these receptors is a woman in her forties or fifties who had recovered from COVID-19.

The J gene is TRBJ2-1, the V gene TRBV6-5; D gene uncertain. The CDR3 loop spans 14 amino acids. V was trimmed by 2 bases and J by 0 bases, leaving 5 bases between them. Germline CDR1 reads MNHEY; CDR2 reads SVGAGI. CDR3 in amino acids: CASSYRGSYNEQFF. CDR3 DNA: TGTGCCAGCAGTTACCGAGGCTCCTACAATGAGCAGTTCTTC.

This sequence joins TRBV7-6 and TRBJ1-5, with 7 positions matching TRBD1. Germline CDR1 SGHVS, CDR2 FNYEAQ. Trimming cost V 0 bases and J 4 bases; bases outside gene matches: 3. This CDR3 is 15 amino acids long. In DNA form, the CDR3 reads TGTGCCAGCAGCTTAGCAGGGGGCTCTAATCAGCCCCAGCATTTT. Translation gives CASSLAGGSNQPQHF.

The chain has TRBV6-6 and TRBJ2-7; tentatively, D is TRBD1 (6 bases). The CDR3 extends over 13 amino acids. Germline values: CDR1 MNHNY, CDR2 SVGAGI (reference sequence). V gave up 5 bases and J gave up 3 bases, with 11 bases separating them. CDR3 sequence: CASSITGFYEQYF. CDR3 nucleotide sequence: TGTGCCAGCAGTATTACAGGGTTCTACGAGCAGTACTTC.

CDR3 region: CASSRLAGGPYEQYF. CDR3 in DNA: TGTGCCAGCAGCCGGCTAGCGGGAGGACCCTACGAGCAGTACTTC. The genes are TRBV5-6 and TRBJ2-7; TRBD2 matches at 11 bases. V was clipped by 4 bases and J by 2 bases; unmatched bases: 5. Germline-derived CDR1 and CDR2 are SGHDT and YYEEEE. This CDR3 spans 15 amino acids. Variable domain in full (rest from reference TRBV5-6 and TRBJ2-7): DAGVTQSPTHLIKTRGQQVTLRCSPKSGHDTVSWYQQALGQGPQFIFQYYEEEERQRGNFPDRFSGHQFPNYSSELNVNALLLGDSALYLCASSRLAGGPYEQYFGPGTRLTVT.

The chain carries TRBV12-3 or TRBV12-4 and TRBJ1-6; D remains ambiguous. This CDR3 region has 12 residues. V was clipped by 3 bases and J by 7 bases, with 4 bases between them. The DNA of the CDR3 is TGTGCCAGCAGTTTGGGCAATTCACCCCTCCACTTT. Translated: CASSLGNSPLHF.

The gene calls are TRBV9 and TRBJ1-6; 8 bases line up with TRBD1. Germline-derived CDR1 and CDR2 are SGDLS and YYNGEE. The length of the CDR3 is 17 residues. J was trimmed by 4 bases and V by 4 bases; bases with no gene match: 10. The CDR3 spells CASSLAQGAVYNSPLHF. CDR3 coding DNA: TGTGCCAGCAGCCTAGCCCAGGGGGCGGTGTATAATTCACCCCTCCACTTT.

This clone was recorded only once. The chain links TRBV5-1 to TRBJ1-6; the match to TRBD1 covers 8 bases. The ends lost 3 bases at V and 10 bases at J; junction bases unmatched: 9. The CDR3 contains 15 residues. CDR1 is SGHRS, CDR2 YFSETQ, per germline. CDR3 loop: CASSSGQGSGSPLHF. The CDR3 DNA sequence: TGCGCCAGCAGCTCAGGACAGGGAAGCGGATCACCCCTCCACTTT. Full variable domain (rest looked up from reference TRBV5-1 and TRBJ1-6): KAGVTQTPRYLIKTRGQQVTLSCSPISGHRSVSWYQQTPGQGLQFLFEYFSETQRNKGNFPGRFSGRQFSNSRSEMNVSTLELGDSALYLCASSSGQGSGSPLHFGNGTRLTVT.

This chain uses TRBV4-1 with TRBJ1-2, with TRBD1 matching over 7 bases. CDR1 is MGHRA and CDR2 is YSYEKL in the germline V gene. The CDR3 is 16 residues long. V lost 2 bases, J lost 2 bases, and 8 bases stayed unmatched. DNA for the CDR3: TGCGCCAGCAGCCAACCGCGACAGGGAGGCAACTATGGCTACACCTTC. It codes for CASSQPRQGGNYGYTF.

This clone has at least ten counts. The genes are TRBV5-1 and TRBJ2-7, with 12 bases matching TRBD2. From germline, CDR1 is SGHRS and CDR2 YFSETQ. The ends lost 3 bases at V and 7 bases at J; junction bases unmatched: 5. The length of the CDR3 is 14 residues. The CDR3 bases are TGCGCCAGCAGCTCGATGGGACTAGCGGGTGAGCAGTACTTC. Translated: CASSSMGLAGEQYF.

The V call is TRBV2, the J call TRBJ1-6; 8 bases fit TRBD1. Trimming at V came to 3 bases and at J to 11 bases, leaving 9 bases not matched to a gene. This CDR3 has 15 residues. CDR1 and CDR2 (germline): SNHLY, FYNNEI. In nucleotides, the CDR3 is TGTGCCAGCAGTGAGGGTTCAGGGGGCGCGGCACCCCTCCACTTT. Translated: CASSEGSGGAAPLHF.